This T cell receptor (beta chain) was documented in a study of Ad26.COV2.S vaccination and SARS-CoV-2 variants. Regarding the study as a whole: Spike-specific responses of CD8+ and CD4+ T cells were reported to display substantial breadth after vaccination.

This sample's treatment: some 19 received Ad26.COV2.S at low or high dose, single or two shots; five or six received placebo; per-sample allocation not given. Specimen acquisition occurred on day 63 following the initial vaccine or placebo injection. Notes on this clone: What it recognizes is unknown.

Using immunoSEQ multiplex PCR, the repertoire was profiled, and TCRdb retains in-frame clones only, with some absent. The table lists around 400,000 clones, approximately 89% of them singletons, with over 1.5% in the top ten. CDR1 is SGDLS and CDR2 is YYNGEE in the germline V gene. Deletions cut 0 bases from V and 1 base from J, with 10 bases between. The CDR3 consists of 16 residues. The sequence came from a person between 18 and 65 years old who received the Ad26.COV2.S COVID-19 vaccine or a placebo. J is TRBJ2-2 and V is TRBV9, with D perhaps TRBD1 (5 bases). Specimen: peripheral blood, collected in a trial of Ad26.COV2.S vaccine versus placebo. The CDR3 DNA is TGTGCCAGCAGCGTAGCTCTTAGGGGGAACACCGGGGAGCTGTTTTTT. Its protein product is CASSVALRGNTGELFF. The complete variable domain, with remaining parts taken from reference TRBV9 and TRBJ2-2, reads DSGVTQTPKHLITATGQRVTLRCSPRSGDLSVYWYQQSLDQGLQFLIQYYNGEERAKGNILERFSAQQFPDLHSELNLSSLELGDSALYFCASSVALRGNTGELFFGEGSRLTVL.